This T cell receptor (beta chain) was observed in a study of T cell repertoires in cytomegalovirus infection. Across the study: The authors relied on CMV epitopes, both recently identified HLA-C-restricted and well-studied HLA-B-restricted. Indications of both CMV infection and matching HLA type were provided by public TCR beta signatures. Findings of the study overall: CMV-specific TCR beta clonotypes restricted by HLA-C dominated the ex vivo response. Adding up the frequency of public TCR beta families identified people who carried CMV plus the relevant HLA.

A single record per CDR3 protein comes from TCRdb applying MiXCR to the reads. The sample has about 89,000 distinct CDR3 sequences; 25% to 30% are singletons. Details on this clonotype: The antigen remains unidentified.

The germline V gene encodes CDR1 SNHLY and CDR2 FYNNEI. CDR3 size: 16 residues. Deletions cut 8 bases from V and 3 bases from J, with 22 bases between. The sample consisted of CD8+ T cells from cultured PBMCs, taken from culture after CMV antigen stimulation. The J gene is TRBJ1-1, the V gene TRBV2, with a weak D call TRBD1 (6 bases). This receptor was identified in a human donor in good health (CMV status not recorded). Some clones in this sample may be carry-over from other donors' samples. DNA of the CDR3: TGTGCCAGCTCATCCGCAGTTGGGGGCGAGCACACTGAAGCTTTCTTT. Amino acid sequence: CASSSAVGGEHTEAFF.